This T cell receptor (beta chain) is from a study of OX40 agonist ivuxolimab in advanced cancers. V lost 3 bases to trimming and J lost 1 base, with 9 bases between them. The CDR3 loop spans 14 amino acids. Germline V gene lookup returns CDR1 SGHTA and CDR2 FQGNSA. The method was immunoSEQ multiplex PCR; TCRdb's version includes in-frame clones alone and lacks a portion of them. The data hold about 50,000 clones, with more than 85% observed a single time. The source material was CD4+ or CD8+ T cells sorted from blood, sampled in a trial of the OX40 agonist ivuxolimab. The sequence derives from an adult with an advanced solid tumor such as melanoma, head and neck, liver or kidney cancer. The gene calls are TRBV7-2 and TRBJ2-5, with no clear D. CDR3 region: CASSLSGPQETQYF. CDR3 sequence (DNA): TGTGCCAGCAGCTTGTCCGGTCCCCAAGAGACCCAGTACTTC.